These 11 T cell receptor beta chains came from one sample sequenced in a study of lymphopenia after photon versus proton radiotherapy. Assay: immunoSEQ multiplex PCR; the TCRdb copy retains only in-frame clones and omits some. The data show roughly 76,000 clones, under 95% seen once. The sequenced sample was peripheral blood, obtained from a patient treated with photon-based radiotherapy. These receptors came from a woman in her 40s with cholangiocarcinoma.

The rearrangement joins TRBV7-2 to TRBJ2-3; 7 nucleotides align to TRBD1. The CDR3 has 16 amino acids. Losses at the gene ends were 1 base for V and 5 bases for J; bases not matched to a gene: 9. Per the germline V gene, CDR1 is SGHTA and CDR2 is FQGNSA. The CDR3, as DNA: TGTGCCAGCAGCTTAGACAGGGGACACCTTATAGATACGCAGTATTTT. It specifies CASSLDRGHLIDTQYF.

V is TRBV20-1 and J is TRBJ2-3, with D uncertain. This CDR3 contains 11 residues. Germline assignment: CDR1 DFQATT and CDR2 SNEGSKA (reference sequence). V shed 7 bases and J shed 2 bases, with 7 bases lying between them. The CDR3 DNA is TGCAGTGGCGGAGCCACAGATACGCAGTATTTT. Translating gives CSGGATDTQYF.

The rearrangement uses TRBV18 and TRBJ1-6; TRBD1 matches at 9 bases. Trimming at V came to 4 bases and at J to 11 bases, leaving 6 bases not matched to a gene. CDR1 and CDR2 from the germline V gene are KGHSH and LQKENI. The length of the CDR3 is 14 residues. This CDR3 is CASSLGQGTPPLHF. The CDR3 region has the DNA TGTGCCAGCTCACTAGGACAGGGGACGCCACCCCTCCACTTT.

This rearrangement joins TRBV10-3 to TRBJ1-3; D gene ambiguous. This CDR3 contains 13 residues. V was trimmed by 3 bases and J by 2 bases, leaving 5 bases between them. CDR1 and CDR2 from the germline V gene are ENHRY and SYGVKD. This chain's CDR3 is CAISDGPGNTIYF. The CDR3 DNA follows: TGTGCCATCAGTGATGGCCCTGGAAACACCATATATTTT.

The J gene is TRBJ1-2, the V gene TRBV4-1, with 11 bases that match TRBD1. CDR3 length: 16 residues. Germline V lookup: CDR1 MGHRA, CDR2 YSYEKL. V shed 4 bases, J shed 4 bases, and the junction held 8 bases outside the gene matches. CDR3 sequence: CASSPGTGGLGYGYTF. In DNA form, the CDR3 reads TGCGCCAGCAGCCCCGGGACAGGGGGTTTAGGCTATGGCTACACCTTC.

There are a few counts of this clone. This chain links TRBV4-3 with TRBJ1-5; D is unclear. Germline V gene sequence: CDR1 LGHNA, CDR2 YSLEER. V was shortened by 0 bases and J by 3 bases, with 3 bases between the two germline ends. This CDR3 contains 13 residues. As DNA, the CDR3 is TGCGCCAGCAGCCAAGATAACAATCAGCCCCAGCATTTT. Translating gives CASSQDNNQPQHF.

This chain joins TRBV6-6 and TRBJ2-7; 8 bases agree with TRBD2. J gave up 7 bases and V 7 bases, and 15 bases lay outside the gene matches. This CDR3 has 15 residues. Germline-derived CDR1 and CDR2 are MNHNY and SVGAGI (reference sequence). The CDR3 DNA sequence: TGTGCCAGCAACCCAGCGGGAGACCCCAACTGGGAGCAGTACTTC. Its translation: CASNPAGDPNWEQYF.

CDR3 DNA sequence: TGCAGCGGTAAACTAGCGCTTAACAATGAGCAGTTCTTC. This encodes CSGKLALNNEQFF. This chain connects TRBV29-1 to TRBJ2-1, with 7 bases identical to TRBD2. The germline gives CDR1 SQVTM, CDR2 ANQGSEA. V was clipped by 7 bases and J by 5 bases; unmatched bases: 8. This CDR3 contains 13 residues.

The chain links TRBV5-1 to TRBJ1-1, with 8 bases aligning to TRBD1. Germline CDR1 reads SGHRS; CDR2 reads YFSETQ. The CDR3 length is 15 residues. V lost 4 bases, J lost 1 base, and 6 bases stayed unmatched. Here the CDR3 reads CASSPDRGRNTEAFF. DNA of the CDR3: TGCGCCAGCAGCCCCGACAGGGGCCGGAACACTGAAGCTTTCTTT. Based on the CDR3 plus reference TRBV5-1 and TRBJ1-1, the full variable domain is KAGVTQTPRYLIKTRGQQVTLSCSPISGHRSVSWYQQTPGQGLQFLFEYFSETQRNKGNFPGRFSGRQFSNSRSEMNVSTLELGDSALYLCASSPDRGRNTEAFFGQGTRLTVV.

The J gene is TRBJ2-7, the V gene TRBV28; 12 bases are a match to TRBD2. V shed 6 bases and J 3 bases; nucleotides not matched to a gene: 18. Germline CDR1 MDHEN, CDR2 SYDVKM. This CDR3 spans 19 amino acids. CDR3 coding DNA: TGTGCCAGCAGCCCAACCCGGGACTGGACTAGCGGGACACACTACGAGCAGTACTTC. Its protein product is CASSPTRDWTSGTHYEQYF. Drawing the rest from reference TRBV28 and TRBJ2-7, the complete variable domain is DVKVTQSSRYLVKRTGEKVFLECVQDMDHENMFWYRQDPGLGLRLIYFSYDVKMKEKGDIPEGYSVSREKKERFSLILESASTNQTSMYLCASSPTRDWTSGTHYEQYFGPGTRLTVT.

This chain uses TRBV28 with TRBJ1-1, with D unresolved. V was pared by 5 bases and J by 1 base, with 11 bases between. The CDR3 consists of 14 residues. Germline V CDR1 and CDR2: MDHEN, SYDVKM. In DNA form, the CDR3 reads TGTGCCAGCAGTATTCCCGTGACGAACACTGAAGCTTTCTTT. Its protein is CASSIPVTNTEAFF.